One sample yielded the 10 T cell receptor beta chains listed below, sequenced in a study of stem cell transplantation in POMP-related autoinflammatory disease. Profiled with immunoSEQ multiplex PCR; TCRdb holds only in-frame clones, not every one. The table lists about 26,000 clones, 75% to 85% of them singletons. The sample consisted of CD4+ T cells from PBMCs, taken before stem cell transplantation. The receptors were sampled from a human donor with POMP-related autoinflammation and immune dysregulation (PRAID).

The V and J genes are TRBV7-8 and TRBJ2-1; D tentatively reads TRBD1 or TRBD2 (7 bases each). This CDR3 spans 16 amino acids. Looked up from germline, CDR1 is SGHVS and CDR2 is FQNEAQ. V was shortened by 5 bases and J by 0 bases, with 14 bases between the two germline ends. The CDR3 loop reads CASSLTRGGSYNEQFF. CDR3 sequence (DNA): TGTGCCAGCAGCCTAACCAGGGGGGGCTCCTACAATGAGCAGTTCTTC.

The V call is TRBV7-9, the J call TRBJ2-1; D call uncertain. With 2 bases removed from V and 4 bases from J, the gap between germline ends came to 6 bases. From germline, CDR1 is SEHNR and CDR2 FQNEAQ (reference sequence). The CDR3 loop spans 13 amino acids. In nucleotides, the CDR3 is TGTGCCAGCAGCTTATCCCTTTACAATGAGCAGTTCTTC. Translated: CASSLSLYNEQFF.

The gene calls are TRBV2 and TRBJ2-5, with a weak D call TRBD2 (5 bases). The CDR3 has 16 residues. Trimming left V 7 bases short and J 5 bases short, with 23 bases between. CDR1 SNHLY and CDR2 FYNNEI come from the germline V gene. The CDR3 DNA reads TGTGCCAGCACCCTAGGAGGCCCGCGATCCGGCGAGACCCAGTACTTC. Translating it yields CASTLGGPRSGETQYF.

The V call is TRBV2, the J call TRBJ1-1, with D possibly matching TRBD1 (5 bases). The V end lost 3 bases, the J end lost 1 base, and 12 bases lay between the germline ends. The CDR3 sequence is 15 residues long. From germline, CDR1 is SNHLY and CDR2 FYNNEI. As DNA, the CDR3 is TGTGCCAGCAGTGAGGATCGACAGCCGAACACTGAAGCTTTCTTT. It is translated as CASSEDRQPNTEAFF.

The CDR3 here is CASTGTWFPRGYTF. For the CDR3, the DNA is TGTGCCAGCACCGGGACATGGTTTCCGCGTGGCTACACCTTC. V and J are TRBV2 and TRBJ1-2, with D maybe TRBD1 (6 bases). The CDR3 loop spans 14 amino acids. Trimming pared 7 bases from V and 7 bases from J, leaving 19 bases between. Germline V gene lookup returns CDR1 SNHLY and CDR2 FYNNEI.

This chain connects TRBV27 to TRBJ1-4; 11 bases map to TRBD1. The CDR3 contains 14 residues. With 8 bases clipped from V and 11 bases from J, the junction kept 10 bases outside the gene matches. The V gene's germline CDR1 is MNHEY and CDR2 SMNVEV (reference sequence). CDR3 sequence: CASSQSGTGGKLFF. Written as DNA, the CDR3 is TGTGCCAGCTCCCAGTCCGGGACAGGGGGTAAACTGTTTTTT.

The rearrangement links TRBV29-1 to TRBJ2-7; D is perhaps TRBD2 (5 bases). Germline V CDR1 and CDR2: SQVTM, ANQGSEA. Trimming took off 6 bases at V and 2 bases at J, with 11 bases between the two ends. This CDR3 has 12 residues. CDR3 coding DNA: TGCAGCGTGTCGACTACCCCCTACGAGCAGTACTTC. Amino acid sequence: CSVSTTPYEQYF.

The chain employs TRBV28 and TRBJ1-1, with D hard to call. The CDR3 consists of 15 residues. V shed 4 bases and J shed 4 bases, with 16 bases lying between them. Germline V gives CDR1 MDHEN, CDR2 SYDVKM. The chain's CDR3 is CASSWRRASGTEAFF. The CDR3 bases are TGTGCCAGCAGTTGGCGGAGGGCTAGCGGCACTGAAGCTTTCTTT.

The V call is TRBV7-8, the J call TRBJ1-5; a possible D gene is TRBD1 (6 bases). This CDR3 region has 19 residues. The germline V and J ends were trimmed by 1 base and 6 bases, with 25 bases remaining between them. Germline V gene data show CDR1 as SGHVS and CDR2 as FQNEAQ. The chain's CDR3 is CASSLVLGGEGGVSQPQHF. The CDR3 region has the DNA TGTGCCAGCAGCTTAGTCCTGGGAGGAGAGGGGGGGGTATCTCAGCCCCAGCATTTT.

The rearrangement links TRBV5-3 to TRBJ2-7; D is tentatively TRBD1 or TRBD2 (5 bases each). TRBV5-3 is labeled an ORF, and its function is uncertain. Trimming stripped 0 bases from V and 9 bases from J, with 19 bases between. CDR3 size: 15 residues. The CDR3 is CARSLDGARIGWQYF. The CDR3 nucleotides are TGTGCCAGAAGCTTGGACGGGGCGCGCATAGGATGGCAGTACTTC.